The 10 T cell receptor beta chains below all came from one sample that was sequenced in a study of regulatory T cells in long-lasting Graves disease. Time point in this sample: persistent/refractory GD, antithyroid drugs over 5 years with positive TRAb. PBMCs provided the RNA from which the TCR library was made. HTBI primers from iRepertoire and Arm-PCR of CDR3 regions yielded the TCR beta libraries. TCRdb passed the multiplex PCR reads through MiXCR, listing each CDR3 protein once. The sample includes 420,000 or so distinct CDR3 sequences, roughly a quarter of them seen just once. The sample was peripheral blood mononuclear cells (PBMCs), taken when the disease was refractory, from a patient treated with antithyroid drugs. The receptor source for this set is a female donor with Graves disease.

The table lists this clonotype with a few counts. The DNA of the CDR3 is TGCAGTGCTAGAGAGTTGGGCAGCCATGAAGCTTTCTTT. It yields the protein CSARELGSHEAFF. V is TRBV20-1 and J is TRBJ1-1; D uncertain. This CDR3 comprises 13 residues. V dropped 0 bases and J dropped 7 bases, with 12 bases sitting between them. CDR1 is DFQATT, CDR2 SNEGSKA, per germline (reference sequence).

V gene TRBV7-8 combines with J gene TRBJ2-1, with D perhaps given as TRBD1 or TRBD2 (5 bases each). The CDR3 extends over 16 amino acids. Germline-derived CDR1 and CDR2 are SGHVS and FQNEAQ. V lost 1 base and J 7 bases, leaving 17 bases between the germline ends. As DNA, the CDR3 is TGTGCCAGCAGCTTAGAATATGGGGGAGTAATGAATGAGCAGTTCTTC. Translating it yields CASSLEYGGVMNEQFF.

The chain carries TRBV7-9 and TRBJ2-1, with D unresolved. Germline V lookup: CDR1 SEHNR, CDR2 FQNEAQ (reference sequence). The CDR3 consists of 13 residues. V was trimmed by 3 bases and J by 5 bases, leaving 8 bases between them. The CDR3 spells CASSFLANNEQFF. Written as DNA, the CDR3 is TGTGCCAGCAGCTTTTTAGCAAACAATGAGCAGTTCTTC.

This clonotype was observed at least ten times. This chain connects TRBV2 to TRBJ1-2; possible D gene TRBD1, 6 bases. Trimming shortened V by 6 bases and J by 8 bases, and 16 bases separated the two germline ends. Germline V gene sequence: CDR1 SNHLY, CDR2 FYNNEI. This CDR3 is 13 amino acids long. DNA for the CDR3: TGTGCCAGCAGCGGAACAGGGTTGGGCGGCTACACCTTC. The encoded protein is CASSGTGLGGYTF. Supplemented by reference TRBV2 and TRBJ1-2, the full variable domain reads EPEVTQTPSHQVTQMGQEVILRCVPISNHLYFYWYRQILGQKVEFLVSFYNNEISEKSEIFDDQFSVERPDGSNFTLKIRSTKLEDSAMYFCASSGTGLGGYTFGSGTRLTVV.

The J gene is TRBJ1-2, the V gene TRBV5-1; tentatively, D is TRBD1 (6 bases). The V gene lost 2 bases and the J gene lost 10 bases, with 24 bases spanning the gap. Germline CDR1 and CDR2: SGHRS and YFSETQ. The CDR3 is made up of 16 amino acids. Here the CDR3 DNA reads TGCGCCAGCAGCTTCCCTTTCCGGGGGGCCCCCCTTGACTACACCTTC. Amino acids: CASSFPFRGAPLDYTF.

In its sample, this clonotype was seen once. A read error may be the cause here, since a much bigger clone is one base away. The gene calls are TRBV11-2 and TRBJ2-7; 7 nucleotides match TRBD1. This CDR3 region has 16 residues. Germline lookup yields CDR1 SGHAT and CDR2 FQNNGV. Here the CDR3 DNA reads TGTGCCAGCAGCTTCTCAGGACAGGCGGCCTCCTGCGAGCAGTACTTC. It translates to CASSFSGQAASCEQYF.

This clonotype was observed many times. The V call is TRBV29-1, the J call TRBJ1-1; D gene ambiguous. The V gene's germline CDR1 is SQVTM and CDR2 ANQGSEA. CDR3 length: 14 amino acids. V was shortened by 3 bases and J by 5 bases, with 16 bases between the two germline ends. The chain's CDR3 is CSVDPHGGRTEAFF. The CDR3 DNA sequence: TGCAGCGTTGACCCGCATGGAGGGCGTACTGAAGCTTTCTTT.

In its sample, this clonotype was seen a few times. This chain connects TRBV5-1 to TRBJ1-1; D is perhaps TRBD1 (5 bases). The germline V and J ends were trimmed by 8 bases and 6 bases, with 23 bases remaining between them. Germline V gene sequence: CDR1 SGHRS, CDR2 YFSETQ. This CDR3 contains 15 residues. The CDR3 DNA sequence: TGCGCCAGTAAAGTCGGCGACAGTAGTTTTCCTGAAGCTTTCTTT. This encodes CASKVGDSSFPEAFF.

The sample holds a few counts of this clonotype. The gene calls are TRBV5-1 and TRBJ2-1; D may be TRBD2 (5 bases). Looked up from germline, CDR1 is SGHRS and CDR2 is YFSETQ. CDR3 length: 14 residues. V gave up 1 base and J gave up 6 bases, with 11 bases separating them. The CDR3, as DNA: TGCGCCAGCAGCTTGCGGAACGAGGGCAATGAGCAGTTCTTC. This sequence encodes CASSLRNEGNEQFF.

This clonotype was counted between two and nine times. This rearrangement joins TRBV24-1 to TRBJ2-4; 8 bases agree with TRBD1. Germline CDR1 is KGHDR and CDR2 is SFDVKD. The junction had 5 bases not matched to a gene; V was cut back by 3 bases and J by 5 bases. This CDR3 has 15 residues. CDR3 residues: CATSDPTGGENIQYF. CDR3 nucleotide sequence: TGTGCCACCAGTGATCCAACAGGGGGAGAAAACATTCAGTACTTC.